A single sample gave rise to the 18 T cell receptor beta chains below, sequenced in a study of blood T cells in healthy people across ages. Together with a sample-barcoded 5' primer, a J-beta primer mix was included in a second PCR lasting about 7 to 11 cycles. TCRdb passed the 5' RACE reads through MiXCR, listing each CDR3 protein once. Altogether approximately 850,000 distinct CDR3 sequences are present, 40% to 50% being singletons, with the ten largest covering around 18%. The specimen was blood. The origin of the receptors is a man aged 55 to 70 in good health.

The chain recombines TRBV6-2 or TRBV6-3 with TRBJ2-1, with TRBD1 matching over 7 bases. CDR1 and CDR2 (germline): MNHEY, SVGEGT. The CDR3 consists of 14 residues. J lost 4 bases, V lost 6 bases, and 6 bases had no gene match. For the CDR3, the DNA is TGTGCCAGCAGCAAAGGGGGCAGGTACAATGAGCAGTTCTTC. Amino acids: CASSKGGRYNEQFF.

This clonotype was recorded once. This rearrangement joins TRBV28 to TRBJ1-1; possible D gene TRBD1, 6 bases. Germline assignment: CDR1 MDHEN and CDR2 SYDVKM. Deletions cut 3 bases from V and 1 base from J, with 12 bases between. The CDR3 has 15 residues. CDR3 region: CASSFGGPGNTEAFF. In nucleotides, the CDR3 is TGTGCCAGCAGTTTTGGGGGGCCGGGGAACACTGAAGCTTTCTTT.

This clonotype occurred a few times. V usage is TRBV10-3 and J usage is TRBJ2-7, with D uncertain. CDR1 and CDR2 from the germline V gene are ENHRY and SYGVKD. V was shortened by 4 bases and J by 5 bases, with 12 bases between the two germline ends. The CDR3 loop spans 13 amino acids. The CDR3 region is CAISVLEWDEQYF. CDR3 coding DNA: TGTGCCATCAGTGTCCTTGAATGGGACGAGCAGTACTTC.

The rearrangement joins TRBV5-1 to TRBJ2-5, with D possibly matching TRBD1 (6 bases). Germline CDR1 is SGHRS and CDR2 is YFSETQ. The CDR3 extends over 14 amino acids. V was shortened by 1 base and J by 5 bases, with 12 bases between the two germline ends. The CDR3 region is CASSLKQGGETQYF. The DNA for the CDR3 is TGCGCCAGCAGCTTGAAACAGGGTGGGGAGACCCAGTACTTC.

As for this clonotype: A much larger clone sits a single nucleotide away, making a read error possible. The chain carries TRBV20-1 and TRBJ2-6; 9 bases align to TRBD2. The length of the CDR3 is 16 residues. CDR1 is DFQATT and CDR2 is SNEGSKA in the germline V gene (reference sequence). CDR3 sequence: CSASGGGDSGANALTF. The DNA of the CDR3 is TGCAGTGCTAGTGGCGGGGGGGACTCTGGGGCCAACGCCCTGACTTTC.

The chain links TRBV3-1 to TRBJ2-7; perhaps D is TRBD1 or TRBD2 (6 bases each). Trimming shortened V by 3 bases and J by 9 bases, and 24 bases separated the two germline ends. CDR1 is LGHDT, CDR2 YNNKEL, per germline (reference sequence). This CDR3 has 16 amino acids. The CDR3 is CASSHDTGRSYSAQYF. The CDR3, as DNA: TGTGCCAGCAGCCATGATACAGGGAGGTCCTACTCCGCGCAGTACTTC.

V and J are TRBV20-1 and TRBJ2-3; D is possibly TRBD2 (6 bases). Germline lookup yields CDR1 DFQATT and CDR2 SNEGSKA (reference sequence). The CDR3 contains 17 residues. V was trimmed by 3 bases and J by 0 bases, leaving 19 bases between them. CDR3 sequence: CSASGLRRDSSTDTQYF. The CDR3 DNA is TGCAGTGCTAGTGGGTTGCGGCGGGACTCTAGCACAGATACGCAGTATTTT.

This clonotype occurred a few times. The gene calls are TRBV7-9 and TRBJ1-2; TRBD1 aligns across 9 bases. With 5 bases clipped from V and 7 bases from J, the junction kept 8 bases outside the gene matches. The CDR3 has 14 residues. Germline V gene lookup returns CDR1 SEHNR and CDR2 FQNEAQ (reference sequence). The CDR3 spells CASSPGTGFSGYTF. CDR3 DNA sequence: TGTGCCAGCAGCCCCGGGACAGGGTTTTCTGGCTACACCTTC.

V usage is TRBV19 and J usage is TRBJ2-1; 9 nucleotides match TRBD2. The junction had 6 bases not matched to a gene; V was cut back by 3 bases and J by 3 bases. Per germline, CDR1 LNHDA and CDR2 SQIVND (reference sequence). The CDR3 is made up of 16 amino acids. The DNA of the CDR3 is TGTGCCAGTAGTATTGGGGCGGGGGGGTACTACAATGAGCAGTTCTTC. This codes for CASSIGAGGYYNEQFF.

To note about this clonotype: Its ends do not fully match the called genes, so a read error is possible. The chain joins TRBV7-6 to TRBJ2-7, with a weak D call TRBD2 (6 bases). The CDR3 has 14 residues. Germline assignment: CDR1 SGHVS and CDR2 FNYEAQ. CDR3 bases: TGCGCCAGCAGCGCGGGGCTCGGCCGAGAGGCCCAGTACTTC. Amino acid sequence: CASSAGLGREAQYF.

V gene TRBV20-1 combines with J gene TRBJ1-1; no clear D gene. The V end lost 3 bases, the J end lost 0 bases, and 8 bases lay between the germline ends. The germline V gene has CDR1 DFQATT and CDR2 SNEGSKA (reference sequence). The CDR3 sequence is 13 residues long. CDR3 DNA: TGCAGTGCTAGCGCAGGATTGAACACTGAAGCTTTCTTT. It codes for CSASAGLNTEAFF.

V is TRBV11-2 and J is TRBJ2-5, with 13 bases matching TRBD2. The CDR3 totals 16 residues. Germline CDR1 SGHAT, CDR2 FQNNGV. V trimming: 1 base; J trimming: 4 bases; junction bases outside the gene matches: 3. As DNA, the CDR3 is TGTGCCAGCAGCTTAGGGGGACTAGCGGGGTCAGAGACCCAGTACTTC. Residues: CASSLGGLAGSETQYF.

This clonotype was counted only a few times. V gene TRBV4-3 combines with J gene TRBJ2-3; no firm D call. CDR1 LGHNA and CDR2 YSLEER come from the germline V gene. CDR3 size: 13 residues. Trimming shortened V by 4 bases and J by 5 bases, and 10 bases separated the two germline ends. DNA of the CDR3: TGCGCCAGCAGCCTAGAACTGAGAGATACGCAGTATTTT. The encoded protein is CASSLELRDTQYF.

V and J are TRBV9 and TRBJ2-5; 10 bases match TRBD2. The CDR3 has 16 amino acids. Germline V gene lookup returns CDR1 SGDLS and CDR2 YYNGEE. Trimming cost V 3 bases and J 6 bases; bases outside gene matches: 11. This CDR3 is CASSGLGSGGAQTQYF. CDR3 in DNA: TGTGCCAGCAGCGGACTTGGGAGCGGGGGGGCCCAGACCCAGTACTTC.

This clonotype was counted a few times. V is TRBV20-1 and J is TRBJ2-7; perhaps TRBD1 as D (5 bases). V dropped 6 bases and J dropped 0 bases, with 12 bases sitting between them. Germline V gene lookup returns CDR1 DFQATT and CDR2 SNEGSKA (reference sequence). There are 13 residues in the CDR3. CDR3 amino acids: CSAQWGNSYEQYF. CDR3 in DNA: TGCAGTGCCCAATGGGGCAACTCCTACGAGCAGTACTTC.

This clonotype was counted a few times. The chain couples TRBV3-1 to TRBJ2-5, with D tentatively TRBD2 (5 bases). Per germline, CDR1 LGHDT and CDR2 YNNKEL (reference sequence). V lost 1 base and J 11 bases, leaving 14 bases between the germline ends. The length of the CDR3 is 13 residues. CDR3 DNA: TGTGCCAGCAGCCAAGGATCTTTAACGGGGCAGTACTTC. Translated, it gives CASSQGSLTGQYF.

V and J are TRBV7-2 and TRBJ2-1, with 7 positions matching TRBD2. Germline CDR1 SGHTA, CDR2 FQGNSA. The length of the CDR3 is 14 residues. V gave up 6 bases and J gave up 2 bases; unmatched junction bases: 4. In nucleotides, the CDR3 is TGTGCCAGCAGGCGAACTAGCGCCTACAATGAGCAGTTCTTC. This encodes CASRRTSAYNEQFF.

This sequence joins TRBV24-1 and TRBJ2-7; 10 bases are a match to TRBD1. The J call is in doubt because the DNA end fits TRBJ2-5 better. The CDR3 runs to 14 residues. The germline V gene has CDR1 KGHDR and CDR2 SFDVKD. As DNA, the CDR3 is TGTGCCACCAGTGACCCCGGACAGGGGGGGACCCAGTACTTC. As protein: CATSDPGQGGTQYF.